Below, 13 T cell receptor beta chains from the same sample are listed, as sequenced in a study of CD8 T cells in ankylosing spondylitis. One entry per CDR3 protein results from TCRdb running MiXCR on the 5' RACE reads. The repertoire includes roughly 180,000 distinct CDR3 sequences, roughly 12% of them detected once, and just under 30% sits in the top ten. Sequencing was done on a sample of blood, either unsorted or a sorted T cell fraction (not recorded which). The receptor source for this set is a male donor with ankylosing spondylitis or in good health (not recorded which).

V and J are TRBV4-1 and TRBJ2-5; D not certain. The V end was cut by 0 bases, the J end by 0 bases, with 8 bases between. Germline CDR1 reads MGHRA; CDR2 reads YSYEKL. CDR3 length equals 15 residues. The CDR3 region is CASSQDATYQETQYF. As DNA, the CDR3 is TGCGCCAGCAGCCAAGACGCGACATACCAAGAGACCCAGTACTTC.

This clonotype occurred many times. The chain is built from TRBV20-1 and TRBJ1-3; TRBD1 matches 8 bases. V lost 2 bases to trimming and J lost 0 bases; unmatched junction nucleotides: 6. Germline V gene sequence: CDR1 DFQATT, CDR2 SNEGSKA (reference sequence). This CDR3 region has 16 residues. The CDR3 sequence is CSARKPGGLSGNTIYF. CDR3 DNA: TGCAGTGCTAGAAAGCCAGGGGGCCTCTCTGGAAACACCATATATTTT.

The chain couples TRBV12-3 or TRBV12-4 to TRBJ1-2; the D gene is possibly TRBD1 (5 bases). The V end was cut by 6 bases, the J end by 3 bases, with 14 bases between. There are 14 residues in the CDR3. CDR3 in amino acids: CASSRGGNDYGYTF. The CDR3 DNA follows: TGTGCCAGCAGCCGGGGGGGGAACGACTATGGCTACACCTTC.

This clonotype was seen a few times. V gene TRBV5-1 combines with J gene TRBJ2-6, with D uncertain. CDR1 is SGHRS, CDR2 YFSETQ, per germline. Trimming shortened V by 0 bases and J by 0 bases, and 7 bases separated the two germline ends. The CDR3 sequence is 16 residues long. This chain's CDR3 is CASSLELGSGANVLTF. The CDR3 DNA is TGCGCCAGCAGCTTGGAATTAGGCTCTGGGGCCAACGTCCTGACTTTC.

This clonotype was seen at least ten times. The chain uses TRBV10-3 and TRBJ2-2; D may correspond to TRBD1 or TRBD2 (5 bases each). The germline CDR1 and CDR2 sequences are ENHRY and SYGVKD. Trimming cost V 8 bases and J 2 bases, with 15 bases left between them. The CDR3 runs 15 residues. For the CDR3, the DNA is TGTGCCATCTCGGGCAGGGACCGTAACACCGGGGAGCTGTTTTTT. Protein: CAISGRDRNTGELFF.

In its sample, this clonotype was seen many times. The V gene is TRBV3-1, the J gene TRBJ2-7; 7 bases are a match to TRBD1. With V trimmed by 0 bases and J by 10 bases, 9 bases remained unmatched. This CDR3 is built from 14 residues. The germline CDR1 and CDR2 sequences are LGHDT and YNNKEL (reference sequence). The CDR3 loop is CASSQDLTTGFQYF. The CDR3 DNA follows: TGTGCCAGCAGCCAAGATTTGACGACAGGGTTTCAGTACTTC.

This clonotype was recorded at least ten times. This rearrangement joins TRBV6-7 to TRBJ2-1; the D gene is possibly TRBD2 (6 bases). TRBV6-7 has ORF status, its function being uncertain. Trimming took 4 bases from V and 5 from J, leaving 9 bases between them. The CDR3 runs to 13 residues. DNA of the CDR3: TGTGCCAGCAGTTCTACGGGAGACAATGAGCAGTTCTTC. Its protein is CASSSTGDNEQFF.

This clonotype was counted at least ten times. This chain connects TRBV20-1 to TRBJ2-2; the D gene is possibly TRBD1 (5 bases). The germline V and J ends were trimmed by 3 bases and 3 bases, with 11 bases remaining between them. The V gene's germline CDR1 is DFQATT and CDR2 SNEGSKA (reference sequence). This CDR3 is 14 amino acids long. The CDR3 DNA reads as TGCAGTGCTAGCGACAGCCCCTACACCGGGGAGCTGTTTTTT. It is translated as CSASDSPYTGELFF.

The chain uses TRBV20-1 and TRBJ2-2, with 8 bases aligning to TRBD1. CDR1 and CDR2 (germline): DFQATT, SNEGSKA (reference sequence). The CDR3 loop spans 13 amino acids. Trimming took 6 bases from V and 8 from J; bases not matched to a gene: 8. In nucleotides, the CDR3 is TGCAGTGCGCCCCAGGGGGCGGGAGGGGAGCTGTTTTTT. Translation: CSAPQGAGGELFF.

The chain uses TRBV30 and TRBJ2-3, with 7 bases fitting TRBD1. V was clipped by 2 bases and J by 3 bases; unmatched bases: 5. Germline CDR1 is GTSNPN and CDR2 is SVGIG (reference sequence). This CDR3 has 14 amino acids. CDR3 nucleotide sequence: TGTGCCTGGAGTACGGCAGGGGGTACAGATACGCAGTATTTT. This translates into CAWSTAGGTDTQYF.

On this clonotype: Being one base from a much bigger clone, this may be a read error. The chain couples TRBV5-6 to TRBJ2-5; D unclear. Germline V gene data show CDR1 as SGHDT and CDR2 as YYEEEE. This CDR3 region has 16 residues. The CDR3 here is CASSLAAFQYQEIQYF. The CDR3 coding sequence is TGTGCCAGCAGCTTGGCCGCCTTTCAGTACCAAGAGATCCAGTACTTC.

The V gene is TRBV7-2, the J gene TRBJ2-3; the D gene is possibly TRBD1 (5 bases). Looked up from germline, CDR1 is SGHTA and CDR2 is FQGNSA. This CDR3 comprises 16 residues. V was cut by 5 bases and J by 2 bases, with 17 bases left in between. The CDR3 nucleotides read TGTGCCAGCAGCCCGACCCCGCAGGGCTTCACAGATACGCAGTATTTT. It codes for CASSPTPQGFTDTQYF.

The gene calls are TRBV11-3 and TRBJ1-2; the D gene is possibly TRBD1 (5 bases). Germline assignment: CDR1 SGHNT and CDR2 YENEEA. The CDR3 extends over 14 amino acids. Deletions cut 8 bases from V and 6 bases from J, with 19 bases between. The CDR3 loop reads CASRPGPSTNGYTF. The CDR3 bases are TGTGCCAGCCGACCGGGACCTTCCACTAATGGCTACACCTTC.